Presented here are 5 T cell receptor beta chains from one specimen sequenced in a study of T cell repertoires in cytomegalovirus infection. The antigens of these receptors remain unknown. TCRdb used MiXCR to reprocess the reads, holding one entry per CDR3 protein. This table holds more than 95,000 distinct CDR3 sequences, 25% to 35% found once. Sequenced material: CD8+ T cells from cultured PBMCs, taken from culture after CMV antigen stimulation. Receptor source: a human donor in good health (CMV status not recorded). Some clones in this sample may be carry-over from other donors' samples.

V and J are TRBV7-9 and TRBJ1-2, with 10 bases fitting TRBD1. After removal of 5 bases from V and 8 bases from J, the junction contained 8 bases not matched to a gene. This CDR3 has 14 residues. The germline V gene encodes CDR1 SEHNR and CDR2 FQNEAQ (reference sequence). DNA of the CDR3: TGTGCCAGCAGCCCCTCGGACAGGGGGGTCGGCTACACCTTC. Translated, it gives CASSPSDRGVGYTF.

This sequence joins TRBV7-9 and TRBJ2-1; D is possibly TRBD1 (6 bases). Germline assignment: CDR1 SEHNR and CDR2 FQNEAQ (reference sequence). CDR3 length: 14 amino acids. Trimming removed 5 bases at V and 3 bases at J, with 11 bases between. The CDR3 DNA reads as TGTGCCAGCAGCCCCCGGGACATCTACAATGAGCAGTTCTTC. Translation: CASSPRDIYNEQFF. Full variable domain (outside the CDR3, taken from reference TRBV7-9 and TRBJ2-1): DTGVSQNPRHKITKRGQNVTFRCDPISEHNRLYWYRQTLGQGPEFLTYFQNEAQLEKSRLLSDRFSAERPKGSFSTLEIQRTEQGDSAMYLCASSPRDIYNEQFFGPGTRLTVL.

This clonotype appeared once. This chain joins TRBV6-2 or TRBV6-3 and TRBJ1-1, with 8 bases lining up with TRBD1. Trimming at V came to 8 bases and at J to 3 bases, leaving 11 bases not matched to a gene. CDR3 length: 15 amino acids. The germline CDR1 and CDR2 sequences are MNHEY and SVGEGT. The CDR3 sequence: CASWGTGGSYTEAFF. The CDR3 nucleotides are TGTGCCAGCTGGGGGACAGGAGGGTCGTACACTGAAGCTTTCTTT.

This clonotype was seen ten or more times. The CDR3 DNA sequence: TGCAGTGCCCGGGACCCCTCTGGGGCCAACGTCCTGACTTTC. Its translation: CSARDPSGANVLTF. The chain is built from TRBV20-1 and TRBJ2-6; D is tentatively TRBD1 or TRBD2 (5 bases each). The V end was cut by 6 bases, the J end by 0 bases, with 9 bases between. CDR3 length: 14 residues. Germline-derived CDR1 and CDR2 are DFQATT and SNEGSKA (reference sequence).

The chain combines TRBV11-2 with TRBJ1-4; D is unclear. The germline V and J ends were trimmed by 4 bases and 12 bases, with 15 bases remaining between them. The CDR3 is made up of 13 amino acids. CDR1 SGHAT and CDR2 FQNNGV come from the germline V gene. The CDR3 DNA reads TGTGCCAGCAGCTACGGCCTGCGGGAAGAACTGTTTTTT. Protein: CASSYGLREELFF.